These 17 T cell receptor beta chains originate from one sample sequenced in a study of blood T cells in healthy people across ages. Next came a second PCR, run for 7 to 11 cycles, which used a sample-barcoded 5' primer along with a J-beta primer mix. TCRdb called the 5' RACE reads again in MiXCR, with one record for every CDR3 protein. The sample gives 550,000 to 750,000 distinct CDR3 sequences, around a fifth of which show up once; under 4% is in the top ten. Sequenced sample: blood. All receptors derive from a man aged 70-80 years in good health.

This clonotype was recorded many times. CDR3 loop: CASSLAAHLDPVNEQFF. The DNA for the CDR3 is TGTGCCAGCAGCTTAGCGGCCCACTTGGATCCGGTCAATGAGCAGTTCTTC. V gene TRBV7-6 combines with J gene TRBJ2-1; no clear D. Looked up from germline, CDR1 is SGHVS and CDR2 is FNYEAQ. V lost 0 bases to trimming and J lost 6 bases, with 18 bases between them. This CDR3 comprises 17 residues.

A few counts support this clonotype. The V and J genes are TRBV20-1 and TRBJ2-5; 8 nucleotides align to TRBD1. Near its end, the DNA agrees better with TRBJ2-7, so the J call may be wrong. In germline, CDR1 is DFQATT, CDR2 SNEGSKA (reference sequence). CDR3 size: 14 residues. The CDR3 reads CSAPRQGRGNEQYF. CDR3 sequence (DNA): TGCAGTGCTCCTAGACAGGGGAGAGGGAACGAGCAGTACTTC.

The chain couples TRBV6-2 or TRBV6-3 to TRBJ1-2, with TRBD1 matching over 8 bases. The CDR3 sequence is 12 residues long. The germline gives CDR1 MNHEY, CDR2 SVGEGT. V was pared by 4 bases and J by 7 bases, with 2 bases of the junction left unmatched. The CDR3 is CASSSDRVGYTF. CDR3 coding DNA: TGTGCCAGCAGTTCGGACAGGGTTGGCTACACCTTC.

This clonotype has more than one count but fewer than ten. The rearrangement uses TRBV27 and TRBJ2-7; 9 bases align to TRBD2. The CDR3 is 15 amino acids. Looked up from germline, CDR1 is MNHEY and CDR2 is SMNVEV (reference sequence). J gave up 5 bases and V 4 bases, and 9 bases lay outside the gene matches. The CDR3 region is CASSSLAGPGNEQYF. In DNA form, the CDR3 reads TGTGCCAGCAGTTCCCTAGCGGGACCGGGGAACGAGCAGTACTTC.

This clonotype was counted between two and nine times. The CDR3 DNA reads as TGCGCCAGCAGCCAAGGGGGCAGTTATAGCAATCAGCCCCAGCATTTT. Its translation is CASSQGGSYSNQPQHF. The rearrangement uses TRBV4-1 and TRBJ1-5, with D possibly TRBD1 on 5 matching bases. Germline V gene data show CDR1 as MGHRA and CDR2 as YSYEKL. CDR3 length: 16 amino acids. Deletions cut 1 base from V and 0 bases from J, with 10 bases between.

The chain employs TRBV7-6 and TRBJ2-1; D is ambiguous. The CDR3 extends over 16 amino acids. Trimming took off 1 base at V and 3 bases at J, with 13 bases between the two ends. Germline V CDR1 and CDR2: SGHVS, FNYEAQ. For the CDR3, the DNA is TGTGCCAGCAGCTTAGATCATACGAAGAACTACAATGAGCAGTTCTTC. This gives the protein CASSLDHTKNYNEQFF.

This clonotype was recorded a few times. The genes are TRBV10-1 and TRBJ2-5; possibly TRBD1 or TRBD2 for D (5 bases each). Matching the DNA end better, TRBJ2-1 makes the J call doubtful. Germline CDR1 and CDR2: WNHNN and SYGVQD (reference sequence). The length of the CDR3 is 14 residues. In DNA, the CDR3 is TGCGCCAGCAGTGACGGCGGGTGGGGGAATGAGCAGTTCTTC. Its protein product is CASSDGGWGNEQFF.

This clonotype appeared a few times. The chain links TRBV7-9 to TRBJ2-7, with D maybe TRBD1 (5 bases). The ends were cut back, 3 bases at V and 4 bases at J, with 10 bases in the middle. CDR1 SEHNR and CDR2 FQNEAQ come from the germline V gene (reference sequence). The CDR3 contains 13 residues. The CDR3 bases are TGTGCCAGCAGCTTGGAAACAGGTTACGAGCAGTACTTC. Its protein is CASSLETGYEQYF.

This sequence joins TRBV27 and TRBJ2-3, with D unresolved. Germline V gene data show CDR1 as MNHEY and CDR2 as SMNVEV (reference sequence). The CDR3 spans 17 residues. Between the trimmed V and J ends, which lost 5 bases and 8 bases, there was a span of 26 bases. The CDR3 loop reads CASSPPVATFSRLTQYF. The CDR3 nucleotides read TGTGCCAGCAGTCCCCCCGTAGCTACGTTCTCACGGCTTACGCAGTATTTT.

The chain employs TRBV29-1 and TRBJ2-5, with a tentative D call TRBD2 (6 bases). This CDR3 comprises 12 residues. The germline CDR1 and CDR2 sequences are SQVTM and ANQGSEA. Deletions cut 6 bases from V and 5 bases from J, with 13 bases between. This CDR3 is CSVGGGTETQYF. CDR3 DNA sequence: TGCAGCGTAGGAGGCGGGACTGAGACCCAGTACTTC.

Points on this clonotype: One end of the junction does not line up with germline, which may come from a read error. The genes are TRBV5-5 and TRBJ2-5, with no clear D. CDR1 is SGHKS, CDR2 YYEKEE, per germline (reference sequence). This CDR3 is built from 14 residues. CDR3 residues: CASSLVSTQETQYF. The CDR3 DNA reads TGTGCTAGCAGCTTGGTGTCTACCCAAGAGACCCAGTACTTC.

J is TRBJ1-2 and V is TRBV4-2; 8 bases match TRBD1. The CDR3 sequence is 15 residues long. Trimming at V came to 3 bases and at J to 5 bases, leaving 8 bases not matched to a gene. Germline CDR1 is LGHNA and CDR2 is YNFKEQ. CDR3 in DNA: TGTGCCAGCAGCCAGGAACAGGGGGAGCATTATGGCTACACCTTC. Residues: CASSQEQGEHYGYTF.

This clonotype was observed a few times. This chain uses TRBV7-2 with TRBJ2-7; 12 nucleotides line up with TRBD2. The CDR3 runs 15 residues. After removal of 6 bases from V and 4 bases from J, the junction contained 7 bases not matched to a gene. Germline values: CDR1 SGHTA, CDR2 FQGNSA. This CDR3 reads CASRPYGTSGYEQYF. CDR3 DNA sequence: TGTGCCAGCAGACCTTACGGGACTAGCGGGTACGAGCAGTACTTC. Full variable domain (outside the CDR3, taken from reference TRBV7-2 and TRBJ2-7): GAGVSQSPSNKVTEKGKDVELRCDPISGHTALYWYRQSLGQGLEFLIYFQGNSAPDKSGLPSDRFSAERTGGSVSTLTIQRTQQEDSAVYLCASRPYGTSGYEQYFGPGTRLTVT.

The V gene is TRBV9, the J gene TRBJ2-1; D gene unclear. The end of the DNA aligns better with TRBJ2-7, so the J call may be wrong. CDR1 and CDR2 (germline): SGDLS, YYNGEE. CDR3 length: 16 amino acids. In DNA form, the CDR3 reads TGTGCCAGCAGCGTAGACCCGGCAGATAGAAAAAGCGAGCAGTACTTC. Its translation is CASSVDPADRKSEQYF.

The rearrangement uses TRBV6-5 and TRBJ1-1; D is undetermined. Germline lookup yields CDR1 MNHEY and CDR2 SVGAGI. The V gene lost 2 bases and the J gene lost 0 bases, with 7 bases spanning the gap. The CDR3 covers 14 residues. CDR3 sequence: CASSYTGMNTEAFF. The CDR3 bases are TGTGCCAGCAGTTACACTGGCATGAACACTGAAGCTTTCTTT.

For this clonotype: A read error may explain this, as a much larger clone is one base away. The V call is TRBV12-3 or TRBV12-4, the J call TRBJ2-3; tentatively, D is TRBD2 (5 bases). The V end was cut by 5 bases, the J end by 1 base, with 13 bases between. The CDR3 sequence is 15 residues long. Written as DNA, the CDR3 is TGTGCCAGCAGTCGTCGGGGAGCGCGCACAGATACGCAGTATTTT. Its protein product is CASSRRGARTDTQYF.

This chain joins TRBV2 and TRBJ2-5, with D uncertain. The CDR3 covers 15 residues. Deletions cut 3 bases from V and 0 bases from J, with 11 bases between. Germline assignment: CDR1 SNHLY and CDR2 FYNNEI. The chain's CDR3 is CASSDSGLYQETQYF. The CDR3 region has the DNA TGTGCCAGCAGTGACTCGGGCCTTTACCAAGAGACCCAGTACTTC.